This TCR beta chain was obtained from a study of blood T cell repertoires in COVID-19. Some clones are missing from TCRdb's copy, which holds only in-frame ones; the method was immunoSEQ multiplex PCR. The sample has about 160,000 clones, 87% seen once. Trimming stripped 7 bases from V and 3 bases from J, with 12 bases between. Germline V gene lookup returns CDR1 MNHNY and CDR2 SVGAGI (reference sequence). The CDR3 is 13 residues long. The sample holds one count of this clone. This sequence was found in a woman between 55 and 75 years old who had recovered from COVID-19. The V gene is TRBV6-6, the J gene TRBJ1-1; D is unclear. Sequencing used peripheral blood. CDR3 sequence reads: CASNQPEDTEAFF. The DNA for the CDR3 is TGTGCCAGCAATCAACCCGAGGACACTGAAGCTTTCTTT.